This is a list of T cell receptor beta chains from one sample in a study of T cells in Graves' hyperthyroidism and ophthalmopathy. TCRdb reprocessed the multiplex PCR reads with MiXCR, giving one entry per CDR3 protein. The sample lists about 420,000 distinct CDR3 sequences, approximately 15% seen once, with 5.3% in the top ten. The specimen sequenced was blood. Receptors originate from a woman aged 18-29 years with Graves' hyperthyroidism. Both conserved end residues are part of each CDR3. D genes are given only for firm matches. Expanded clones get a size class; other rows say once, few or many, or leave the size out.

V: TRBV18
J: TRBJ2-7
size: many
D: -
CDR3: CASSPRAGSSYEQYF
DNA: TGTGCCAGCTCACCAAGGGCGGGAAGTTCCTACGAGCAGTACTTC

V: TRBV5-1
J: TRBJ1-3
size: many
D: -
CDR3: CASSLAARASGNTIYF
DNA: TGCGCCAGCAGCTTGGCCGCCCGAGCCTCTGGAAACACCATATATTTT

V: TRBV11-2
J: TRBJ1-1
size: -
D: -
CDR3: CASSFFGVDTEAFF
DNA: TGTGCCAGCAGCTTCTTCGGGGTTGACACTGAAGCTTTCTTT

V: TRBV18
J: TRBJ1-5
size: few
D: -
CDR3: CASSPDKGVRPQHF
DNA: TGTGCCAGCTCACCGGATAAAGGCGTCAGGCCCCAGCATTTT

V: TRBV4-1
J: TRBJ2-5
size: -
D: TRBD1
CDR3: CASSRRDRGTGETQYF
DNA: TGCGCCAGCAGCCGCCGGGACAGGGGTACGGGGGAGACCCAGTACTTC

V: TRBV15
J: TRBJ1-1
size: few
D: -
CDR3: CATSAGLVNTEAFF
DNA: TGTGCCACCAGCGCGGGACTTGTGAACACTGAAGCTTTCTTT

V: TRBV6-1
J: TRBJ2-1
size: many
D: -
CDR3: CASSAEGGPSSYNEQFF
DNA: TGTGCCAGCAGTGCGGAGGGAGGCCCGAGCTCCTACAATGAGCAGTTCTTC

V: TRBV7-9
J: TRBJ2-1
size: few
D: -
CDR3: CASSSLVGSSYNEQFF
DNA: TGTGCCAGCAGCTCTCTAGTGGGGAGCTCCTACAATGAGCAGTTCTTC

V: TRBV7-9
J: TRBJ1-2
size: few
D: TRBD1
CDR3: CASSEGTGTIYGYTF
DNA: TGTGCCAGCAGCGAGGGGACAGGGACAATTTATGGCTACACCTTC

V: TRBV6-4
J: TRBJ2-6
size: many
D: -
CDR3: CASSDSTGANVLTF
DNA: TGTGCCAGCAGTGACTCGACTGGGGCCAACGTCCTGACTTTC

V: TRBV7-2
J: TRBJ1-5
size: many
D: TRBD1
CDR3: CASSLDPRGLGQPQHF
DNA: TGTGCCAGCAGCTTAGATCCCAGGGGGCTCGGTCAGCCCCAGCATTTT

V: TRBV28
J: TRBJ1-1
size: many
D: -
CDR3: CASSSHGPGQGKAFF
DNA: TGTGCCAGCAGTTCTCACGGCCCCGGTCAGGGCAAAGCTTTCTTT

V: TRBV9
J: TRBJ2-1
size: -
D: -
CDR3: CASSARTLGEQFF
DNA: TGTGCCAGCAGCGCCAGAACCCTTGGTGAGCAGTTCTTC

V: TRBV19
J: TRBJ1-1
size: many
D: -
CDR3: CASSTDMNTEAFF
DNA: TGTGCCAGTAGTACGGATATGAACACTGAAGCTTTCTTT

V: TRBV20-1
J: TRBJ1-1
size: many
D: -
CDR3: CSASFLGGTEAFF
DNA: TGCAGTGCTAGTTTCCTTGGGGGCACTGAAGCTTTCTTT

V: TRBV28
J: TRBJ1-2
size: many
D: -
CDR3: CASSLCAVVNYGYTF
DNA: TGTGCCAGCAGTTTATGCGCAGTCGTTAACTATGGCTACACCTTC

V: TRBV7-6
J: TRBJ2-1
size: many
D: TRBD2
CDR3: CASSSGTSGSGDEQFF
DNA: TGTGCCAGCAGCTCGGGTACTAGCGGGAGCGGAGATGAGCAGTTCTTC

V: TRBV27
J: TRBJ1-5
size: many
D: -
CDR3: CASSLEGFSNQPQHF
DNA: TGTGCCAGCAGTTTAGAGGGATTTAGCAATCAGCCCCAGCATTTT

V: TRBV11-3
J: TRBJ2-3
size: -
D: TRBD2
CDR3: CASSPGLAVSTNTQYF
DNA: TGTGCCAGCAGCCCCGGACTAGCGGTCTCCACAAATACGCAGTATTTT

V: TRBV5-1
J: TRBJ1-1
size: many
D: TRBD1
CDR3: CASSTGQGESTEAFF
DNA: TGCGCCAGCAGCACAGGACAGGGGGAGAGCACTGAAGCTTTCTTT

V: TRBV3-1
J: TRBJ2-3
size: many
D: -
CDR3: CASSQASADTQYF
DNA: TGTGCCAGCAGCCAAGCGAGTGCAGATACGCAGTATTTT

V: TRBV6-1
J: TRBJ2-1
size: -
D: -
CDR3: CASSYTSGNEQFF
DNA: TGTGCCAGCAGTTATACCAGTGGCAATGAGCAGTTCTTC

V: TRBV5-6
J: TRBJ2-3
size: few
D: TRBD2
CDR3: CASSLATSGSTDTQYF
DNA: TGTGCCAGCAGCTTGGCGACTAGCGGGAGCACAGATACGCAGTATTTT

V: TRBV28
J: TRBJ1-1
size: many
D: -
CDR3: CASKGTVNTEAFF
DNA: TGTGCCAGCAAAGGCACCGTGAACACTGAAGCTTTCTTT

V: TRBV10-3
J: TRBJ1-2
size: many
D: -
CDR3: CAIRGTAADGYTF
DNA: TGTGCCATCAGGGGCACAGCCGCAGACGGCTACACCTTC

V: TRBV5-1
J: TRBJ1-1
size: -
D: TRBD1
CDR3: CASSSTGGEAFF
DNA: TGCGCCAGCAGCTCGACAGGGGGGGAAGCTTTCTTT

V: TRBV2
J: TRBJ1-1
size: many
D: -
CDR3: CASSEALRGKFF
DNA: TGTGCCAGCAGTGAAGCGCTTCGGGGAAAGTTCTTT

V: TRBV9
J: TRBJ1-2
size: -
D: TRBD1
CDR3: CASSARTGVNYGYTF
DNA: TGTGCCAGCAGCGCCCGGACAGGGGTGAACTATGGCTACACCTTC

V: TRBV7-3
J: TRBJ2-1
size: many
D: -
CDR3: CASSFEESGYNEQFF
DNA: TGTGCCAGCAGCTTCGAGGAGTCTGGGTACAATGAGCAGTTCTTC

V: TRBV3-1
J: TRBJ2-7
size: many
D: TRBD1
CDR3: CASSPAGQGESREQYF
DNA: TGTGCCAGCAGCCCCGCCGGACAGGGGGAATCTCGCGAGCAGTACTTC

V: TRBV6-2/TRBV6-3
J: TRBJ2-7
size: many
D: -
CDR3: CASTPRRDLWYEQYF
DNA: TGTGCCAGCACCCCACGCCGGGATCTTTGGTACGAGCAGTACTTC

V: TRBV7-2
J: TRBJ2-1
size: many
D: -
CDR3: CASSLDPTPYNEQFF
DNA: TGTGCCAGCAGCCTCGACCCAACCCCCTACAATGAGCAGTTCTTC

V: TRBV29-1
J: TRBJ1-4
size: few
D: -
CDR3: CSVDVLGATNEKLFF
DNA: TGCAGCGTTGATGTCCTGGGTGCAACTAATGAAAAACTGTTTTTT

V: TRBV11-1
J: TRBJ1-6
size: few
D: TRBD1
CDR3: CASSQDRGGSPLHF
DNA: TGTGCCAGCAGCCAGGACAGGGGTGGATCACCCCTCCACTTT

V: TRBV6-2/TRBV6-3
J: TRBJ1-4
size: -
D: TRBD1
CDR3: CASRDRVPNEKLFF
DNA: TGTGCCAGCAGGGACAGGGTCCCTAATGAAAAACTGTTTTTT

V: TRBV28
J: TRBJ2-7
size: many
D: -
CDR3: CASSSVYEQYF
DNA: TGTGCCAGCAGTTCCGTCTACGAGCAGTACTTC

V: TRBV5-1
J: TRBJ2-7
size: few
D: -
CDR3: CASSRPGTSSSYEQYF
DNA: TGCGCCAGCAGCAGACCCGGGACATCGAGCTCCTACGAGCAGTACTTC

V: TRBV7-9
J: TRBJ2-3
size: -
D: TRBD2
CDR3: CASSLGLAEGDTQYF
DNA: TGTGCCAGCAGCTTGGGACTAGCGGAAGGGGATACGCAGTATTTT

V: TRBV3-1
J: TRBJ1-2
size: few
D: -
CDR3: CASSQGPNGYTF
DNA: TGTGCCAGCAGCCAGGGGCCAAATGGCTACACCTTC

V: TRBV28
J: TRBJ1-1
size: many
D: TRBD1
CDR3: CASSLAGGLNTEAFF
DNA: TGTGCCAGCAGTTTGGCAGGGGGATTGAACACTGAAGCTTTCTTT

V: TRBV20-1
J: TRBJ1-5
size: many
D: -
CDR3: CSARDLGRNNQPQHF
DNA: TGCAGTGCTAGAGATCTTGGCAGAAACAATCAGCCCCAGCATTTT

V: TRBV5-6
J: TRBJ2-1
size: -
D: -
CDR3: CASSFAGTGYNEQFF
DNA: TGTGCCAGCAGCTTCGCCGGGACTGGATACAATGAGCAGTTCTTC

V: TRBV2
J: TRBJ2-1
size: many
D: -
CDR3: CASSEPTGKAIEEQFF
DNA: TGTGCCAGCAGTGAACCCACAGGGAAGGCGATCGAGGAGCAGTTCTTC

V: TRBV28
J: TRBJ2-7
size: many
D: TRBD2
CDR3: CASSLSGRAYEQYF
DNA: TGTGCCAGCAGTTTATCCGGGAGGGCCTACGAGCAGTACTTC

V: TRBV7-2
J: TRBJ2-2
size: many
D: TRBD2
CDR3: CASSFSGTNTGELFF
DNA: TGTGCCAGCAGCTTTAGCGGGACCAACACCGGGGAGCTGTTTTTT

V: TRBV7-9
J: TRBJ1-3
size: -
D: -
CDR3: CASSLEDYSHFSGNTIYF
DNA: TGTGCCAGCAGCTTAGAAGACTACAGCCACTTCTCTGGAAACACCATATATTTT

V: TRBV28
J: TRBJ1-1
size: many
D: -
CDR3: CASTQGVRTEAFF
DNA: TGTGCCAGCACCCAGGGAGTAAGAACTGAAGCTTTCTTT

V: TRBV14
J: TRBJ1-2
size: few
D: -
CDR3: CASSQDIALGYGYTF
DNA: TGTGCCAGCAGCCAAGATATCGCGTTAGGCTATGGCTACACCTTC

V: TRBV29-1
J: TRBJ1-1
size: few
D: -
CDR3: CSVAGESSEAFF
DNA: TGCAGCGTTGCCGGGGAGAGCAGTGAAGCTTTCTTT